One and the same sample provided the 12 T cell receptor beta chains below, sequenced in a study of T cells after yellow fever vaccination. TCRdb re-called the 5' RACE reads with MiXCR, one entry per CDR3 protein. The sample lists approximately 600,000 distinct CDR3 sequences, about 12% occurring once. The input for sequencing was PBMCs, taken on the day of the yellow fever booster vaccination. The source is a young man who received the YFV17D yellow fever vaccine.

This clonotype has a handful of counts. V gene TRBV7-2 combines with J gene TRBJ1-5; no definite D call. Germline CDR1 SGHTA, CDR2 FQGNSA. Trimming shortened V by 3 bases and J by 0 bases, and 6 bases separated the two germline ends. This CDR3 is 14 amino acids long. CDR3 region: CASSFKASNQPQHF. The CDR3 nucleotides read TGTGCCAGCAGCTTCAAGGCTAGCAATCAGCCCCAGCATTTT.

This clonotype was counted at least ten times. This chain connects TRBV2 to TRBJ1-1, with D unclear. The ends were cut back, 7 bases at V and 0 bases at J, with 9 bases in the middle. CDR1 is SNHLY, CDR2 FYNNEI, per germline. This CDR3 is 13 amino acids long. As DNA, the CDR3 is TGTGCCAGCAAGCGGAACATGAACACTGAAGCTTTCTTT. Protein sequence: CASKRNMNTEAFF.

The sample holds one count of this clonotype. V and J are TRBV4-3 and TRBJ1-1; TRBD1 aligns across 9 bases. Germline trimming cut 1 base from V and 4 bases from J; bases unmatched to any gene: 4. This CDR3 region has 15 residues. Per germline, CDR1 LGHNA and CDR2 YSLEER. CDR3 sequence: CASSQGTGVSTEAFF. CDR3 coding DNA: TGCGCCAGCAGCCAAGGGACAGGGGTGAGCACTGAAGCTTTCTTT.

This sequence joins TRBV18 and TRBJ2-6, with D possibly matching TRBD2 (5 bases). The germline V gene has CDR1 KGHSH and CDR2 LQKENI. V lost 2 bases and J 14 bases, leaving 10 bases between the germline ends. The CDR3 runs 12 residues. The CDR3 here is CASSPSGSLLTF. The CDR3 coding sequence is TGTGCCAGCTCACCATCGGGGAGTCTCCTGACTTTC.

This clonotype appeared once. The V call is TRBV30, the J call TRBJ2-7, with no clear D. The CDR3 sequence is 11 residues long. The V end was cut by 5 bases, the J end by 3 bases, with 8 bases between. Germline CDR1 GTSNPN, CDR2 SVGIG (reference sequence). CDR3 in DNA: TGTGCCTGGGCGAGAAGCTACGAGCAGTACTTC. It translates to CAWARSYEQYF.

The V gene is TRBV3-1, the J gene TRBJ2-7, with a tentative D call TRBD2 (5 bases). CDR1 is LGHDT and CDR2 is YNNKEL in the germline V gene (reference sequence). The CDR3 loop spans 12 amino acids. Trimming pared 10 bases from V and 3 bases from J, leaving 13 bases between. The CDR3 nucleotides read TGTGCCACTGAAGATACTAGCTACGAGCAGTACTTC. It encodes CATEDTSYEQYF.

This chain joins TRBV10-3 and TRBJ2-1, with D uncertain. Germline CDR1 and CDR2: ENHRY and SYGVKD. Trimming stripped 0 bases from V and 0 bases from J, with 9 bases between. The CDR3 extends over 16 amino acids. For the CDR3, the DNA is TGTGCCATCAGTGAGTCCGGAGAAAGCTCCTACAATGAGCAGTTCTTC. Translation: CAISESGESSYNEQFF.

V is TRBV6-1 and J is TRBJ2-7, with 7 bases that match TRBD1. V trimming: 3 bases; J trimming: 5 bases; junction bases outside the gene matches: 13. CDR3 length: 16 amino acids. Germline V lookup: CDR1 MNHNS, CDR2 SASEGT. The CDR3 here is CASSDNRDSLRNEQYF. The CDR3 coding sequence is TGTGCCAGCAGTGATAACCGGGACAGCCTTCGGAACGAGCAGTACTTC.

This clonotype was counted only a few times. The CDR3 sequence: CASSLARVQGAGELFF. For the CDR3, the DNA is TGTGCCAGCAGCTTAGCGCGGGTCCAGGGGGCCGGGGAGCTGTTTTTT. The V and J genes are TRBV7-9 and TRBJ2-2, with TRBD1 identical over 7 bases. Germline-derived CDR1 and CDR2 are SEHNR and FQNEAQ (reference sequence). V lost 0 bases, J lost 6 bases, and 7 bases stayed unmatched. The CDR3 consists of 16 residues.

This clonotype has only a few counts. The rearrangement uses TRBV7-8 and TRBJ2-5; TRBD1 matches 8 bases. Losses at the gene ends were 3 bases for V and 9 bases for J; bases not matched to a gene: 9. The CDR3 extends over 14 amino acids. Germline lookup yields CDR1 SGHVS and CDR2 FQNEAQ. CDR3 sequence reads: CASSFSGGPQAQYF. For the CDR3, the DNA is TGTGCCAGCAGCTTTTCAGGGGGCCCCCAGGCCCAGTACTTC.

The CDR3 bases are TGTGCCAGCAGTCTAGGGACAGAACAGCCCCAGCATTTT. It translates to CASSLGTEQPQHF. V gene TRBV6-6 combines with J gene TRBJ1-5; TRBD1 agrees at 7 bases. Trimming cost V 5 bases and J 7 bases; bases outside gene matches: 5. From germline, CDR1 is MNHNY and CDR2 SVGAGI (reference sequence). The length of the CDR3 is 13 residues.

A single count supports this clonotype. The chain couples TRBV2 to TRBJ2-1, with D tentatively TRBD2 (5 bases). The CDR3 runs to 17 residues. The V gene lost 6 bases and the J gene lost 4 bases, with 22 bases spanning the gap. Germline CDR1 is SNHLY and CDR2 is FYNNEI. CDR3 nucleotides: TGTGCCAGCAGCCCTAAATTGGGAGACTATCGGTACAATGAGCAGTTCTTC. Its translation: CASSPKLGDYRYNEQFF.